This T cell receptor beta chain was sequenced in a study of shared clonotypes between healthy human individuals. This clone was observed once. Trimming stripped 0 bases from V and 2 bases from J, with 11 bases between. CDR1 and CDR2 (germline): SGHDT, YYEEEE. There are 15 residues in the CDR3. Here immunoSEQ multiplex PCR was the method, and the copy in TCRdb shows in-frame clones only, minus some. The repertoire holds 2 million to 2.5 million clones, approximately 96% seen once, with 0.1% to 0.15% in the top ten. The TCR sequence derives from a young man in good health. The source material was naive CD4+ T cells sorted from blood. The subset was: CD45RA+ positively selected. The chain employs TRBV5-6 and TRBJ1-2; D might be TRBD1 (5 bases). CDR3 coding DNA: TGTGCCAGCAGCTTGGCCGGATGGGACAACTATGGCTACACCTTC. This sequence encodes CASSLAGWDNYGYTF.